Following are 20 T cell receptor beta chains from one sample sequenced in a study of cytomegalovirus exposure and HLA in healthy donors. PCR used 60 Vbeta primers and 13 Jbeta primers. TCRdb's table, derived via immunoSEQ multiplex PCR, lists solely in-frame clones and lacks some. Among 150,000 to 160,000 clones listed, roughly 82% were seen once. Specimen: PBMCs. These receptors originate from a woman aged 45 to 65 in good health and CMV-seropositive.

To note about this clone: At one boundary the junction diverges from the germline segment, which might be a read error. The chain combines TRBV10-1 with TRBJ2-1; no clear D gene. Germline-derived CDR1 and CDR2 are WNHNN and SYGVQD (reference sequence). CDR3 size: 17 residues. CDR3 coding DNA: TGCGCCGGCAGTGAGTCCGTCCCCTCCGGGTCCTACAATGAGCAGTTCTTC. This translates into CAGSESVPSGSYNEQFF.

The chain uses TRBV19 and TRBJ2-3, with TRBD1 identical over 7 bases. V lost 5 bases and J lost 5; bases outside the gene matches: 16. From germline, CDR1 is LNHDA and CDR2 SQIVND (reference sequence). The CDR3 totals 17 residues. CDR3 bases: TGTGCCAGTAGTGACCTCGGGCCGGGACAGTTTAAAGATACGCAGTATTTT. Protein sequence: CASSDLGPGQFKDTQYF.

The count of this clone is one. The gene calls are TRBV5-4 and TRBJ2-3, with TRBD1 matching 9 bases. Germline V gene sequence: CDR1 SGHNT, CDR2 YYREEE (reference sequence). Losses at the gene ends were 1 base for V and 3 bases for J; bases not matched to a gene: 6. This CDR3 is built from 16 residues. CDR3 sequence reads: CASSLFGTGTTDTQYF. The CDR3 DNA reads TGTGCCAGCAGCTTGTTTGGGACAGGGACTACAGATACGCAGTATTTT.

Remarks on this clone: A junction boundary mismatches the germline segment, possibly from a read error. The CDR3 protein is CSSSLERGELFF. The CDR3 nucleotides read TGTTCCAGCAGCCTAGAACGGGGGGAGCTGTTTTTT. The V call is TRBV7-9, the J call TRBJ2-2; D is unclear. This CDR3 region has 12 residues. The germline CDR1 and CDR2 sequences are SEHNR and FQNEAQ (reference sequence).

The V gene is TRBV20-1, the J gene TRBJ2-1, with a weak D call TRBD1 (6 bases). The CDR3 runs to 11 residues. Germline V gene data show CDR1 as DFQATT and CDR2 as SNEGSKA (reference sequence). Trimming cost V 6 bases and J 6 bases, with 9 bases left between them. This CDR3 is CSARTVNEQFF. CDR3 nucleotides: TGCAGTGCCCGGACAGTCAATGAGCAGTTCTTC.

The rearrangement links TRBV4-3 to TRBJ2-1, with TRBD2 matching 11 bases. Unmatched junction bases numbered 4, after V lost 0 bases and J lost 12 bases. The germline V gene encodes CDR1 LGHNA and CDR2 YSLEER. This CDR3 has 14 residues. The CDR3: CASSQDSSGGTQFF. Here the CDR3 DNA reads TGCGCCAGCAGCCAAGACTCTAGCGGGGGGACGCAGTTCTTC.

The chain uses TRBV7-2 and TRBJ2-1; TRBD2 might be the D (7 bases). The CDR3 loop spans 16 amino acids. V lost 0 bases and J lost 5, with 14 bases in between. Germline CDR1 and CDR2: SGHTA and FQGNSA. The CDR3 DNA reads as TGTGCCAGCAGCTTAGCGGAGGCGGGGGCCAACAATGAGCAGTTCTTC. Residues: CASSLAEAGANNEQFF.

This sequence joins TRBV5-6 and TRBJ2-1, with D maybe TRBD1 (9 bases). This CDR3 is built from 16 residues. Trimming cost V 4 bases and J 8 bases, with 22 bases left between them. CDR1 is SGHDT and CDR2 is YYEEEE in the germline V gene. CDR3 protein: CASSNGGDRVSDEQFF. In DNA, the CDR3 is TGTGCCAGCAGCAACGGGGGGGACAGGGTGTCCGATGAGCAGTTCTTC. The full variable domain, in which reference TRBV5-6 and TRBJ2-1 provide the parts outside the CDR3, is DAGVTQSPTHLIKTRGQQVTLRCSPKSGHDTVSWYQQALGQGPQFIFQYYEEEERQRGNFPDRFSGHQFPNYSSELNVNALLLGDSALYLCASSNGGDRVSDEQFFGPGTRLTVL.

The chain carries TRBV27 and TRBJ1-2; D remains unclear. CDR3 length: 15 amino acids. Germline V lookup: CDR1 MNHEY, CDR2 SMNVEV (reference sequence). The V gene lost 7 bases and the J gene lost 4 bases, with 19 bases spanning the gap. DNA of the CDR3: TGTGCCAGCACCCAAACGGGGTCCCACTTCTATGGCTACACCTTC. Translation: CASTQTGSHFYGYTF.

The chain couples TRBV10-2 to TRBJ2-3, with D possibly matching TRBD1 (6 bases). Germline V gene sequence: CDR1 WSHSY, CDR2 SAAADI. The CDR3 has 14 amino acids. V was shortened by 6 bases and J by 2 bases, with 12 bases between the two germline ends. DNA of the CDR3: TGCGCCAGCAGGGTGGGGGCTAACACAGATACGCAGTATTTT. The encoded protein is CASRVGANTDTQYF.

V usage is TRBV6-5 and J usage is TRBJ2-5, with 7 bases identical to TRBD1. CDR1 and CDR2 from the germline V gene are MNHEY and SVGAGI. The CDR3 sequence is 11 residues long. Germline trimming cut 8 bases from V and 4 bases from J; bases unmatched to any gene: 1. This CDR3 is CASGQVETQYF. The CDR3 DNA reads TGTGCCAGCGGACAGGTAGAGACCCAGTACTTC.

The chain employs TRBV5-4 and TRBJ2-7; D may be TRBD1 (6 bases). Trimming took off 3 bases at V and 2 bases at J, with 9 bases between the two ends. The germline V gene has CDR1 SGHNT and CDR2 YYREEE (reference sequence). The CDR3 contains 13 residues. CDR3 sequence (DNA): TGTGCCAGCAGCTCGGACAGAACCTACGAGCAGTACTTC. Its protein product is CASSSDRTYEQYF.

The CDR3 protein is CASNHRQGGNSPLHF. DNA for the CDR3: TGTGCCAGCAACCACAGACAGGGGGGGAATTCACCCCTCCACTTT. The J gene is TRBJ1-6, the V gene TRBV27, with 9 nucleotides matching TRBD1. Germline-derived CDR1 and CDR2 are MNHEY and SMNVEV (reference sequence). The CDR3 sequence is 15 residues long. Trimming at V came to 7 bases and at J to 7 bases, leaving 8 bases not matched to a gene.

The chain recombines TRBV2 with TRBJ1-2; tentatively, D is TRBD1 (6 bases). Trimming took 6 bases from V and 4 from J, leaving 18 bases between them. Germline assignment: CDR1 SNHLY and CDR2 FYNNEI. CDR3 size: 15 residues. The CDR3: CASSPTTSGAYGYTF. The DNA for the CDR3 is TGTGCCAGCAGCCCTACCACTTCAGGGGCCTATGGCTACACCTTC.

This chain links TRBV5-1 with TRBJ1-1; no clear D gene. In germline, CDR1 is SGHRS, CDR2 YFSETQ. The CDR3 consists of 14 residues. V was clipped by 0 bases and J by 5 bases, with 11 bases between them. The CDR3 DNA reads TGCGCCAGCAGCTTGGAAGGAGGGCGGACTGAAGCTTTCTTT. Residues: CASSLEGGRTEAFF.

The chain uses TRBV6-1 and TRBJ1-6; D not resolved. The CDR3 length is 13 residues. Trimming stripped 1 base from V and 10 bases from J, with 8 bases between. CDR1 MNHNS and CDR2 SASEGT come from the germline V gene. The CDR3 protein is CASSEGGRSPLHF. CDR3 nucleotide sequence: TGTGCCAGCAGTGAAGGAGGAAGATCACCCCTCCACTTT.

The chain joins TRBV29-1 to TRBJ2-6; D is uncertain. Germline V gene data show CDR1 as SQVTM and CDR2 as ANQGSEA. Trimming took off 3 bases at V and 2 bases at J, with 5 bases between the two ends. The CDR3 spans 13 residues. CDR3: CSVDVAGANVLTF. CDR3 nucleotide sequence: TGCAGCGTTGACGTAGCTGGGGCCAACGTCCTGACTTTC.

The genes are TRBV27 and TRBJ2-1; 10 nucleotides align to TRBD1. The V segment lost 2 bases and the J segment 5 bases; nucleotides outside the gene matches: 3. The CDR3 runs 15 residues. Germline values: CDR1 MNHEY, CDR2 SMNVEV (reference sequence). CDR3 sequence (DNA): TGTGCCAGCAGTTTAGTGGGACAGGGGAACAATGAGCAGTTCTTC. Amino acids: CASSLVGQGNNEQFF.

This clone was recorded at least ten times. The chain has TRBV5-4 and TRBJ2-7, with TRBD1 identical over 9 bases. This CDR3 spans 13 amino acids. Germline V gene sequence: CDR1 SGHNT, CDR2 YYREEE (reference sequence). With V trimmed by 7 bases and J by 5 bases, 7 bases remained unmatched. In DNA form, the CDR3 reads TGTGCCAGCCACTTACAGGGGGCGAACGAGCAGTACTTC. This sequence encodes CASHLQGANEQYF.

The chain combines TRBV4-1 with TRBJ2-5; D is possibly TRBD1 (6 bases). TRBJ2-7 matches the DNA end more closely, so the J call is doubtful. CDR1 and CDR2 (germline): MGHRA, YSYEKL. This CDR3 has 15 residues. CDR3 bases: TGCGCCAGCAGCCAAGACTCAGGGGTTCCCAACGAGCAGTACTTC. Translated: CASSQDSGVPNEQYF.